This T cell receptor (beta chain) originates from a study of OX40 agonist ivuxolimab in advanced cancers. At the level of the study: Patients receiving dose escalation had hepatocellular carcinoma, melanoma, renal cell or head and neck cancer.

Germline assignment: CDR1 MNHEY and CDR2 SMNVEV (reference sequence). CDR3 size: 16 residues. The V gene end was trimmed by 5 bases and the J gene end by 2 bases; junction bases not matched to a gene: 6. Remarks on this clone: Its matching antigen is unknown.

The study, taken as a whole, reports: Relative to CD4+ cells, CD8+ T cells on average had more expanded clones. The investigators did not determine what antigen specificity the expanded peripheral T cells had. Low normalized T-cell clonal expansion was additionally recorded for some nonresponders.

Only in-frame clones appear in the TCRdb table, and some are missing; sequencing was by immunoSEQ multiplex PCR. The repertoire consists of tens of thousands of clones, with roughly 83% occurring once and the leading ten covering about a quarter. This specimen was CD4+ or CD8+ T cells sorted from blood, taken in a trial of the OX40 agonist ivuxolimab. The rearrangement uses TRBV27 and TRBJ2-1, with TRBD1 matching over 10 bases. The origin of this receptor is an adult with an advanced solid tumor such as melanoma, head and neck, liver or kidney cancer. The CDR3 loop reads CASSATGTGAYNEQFF. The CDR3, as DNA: TGTGCCAGCAGTGCGACAGGGACAGGGGCCTACAATGAGCAGTTCTTC.